Presented here are 30 T cell receptor beta chains from one specimen sequenced in a study of cytomegalovirus exposure and HLA in healthy donors. 60 Vbeta and 13 Jbeta primers were used in PCR. TCRdb's table, derived via immunoSEQ multiplex PCR, lists solely in-frame clones and lacks some. The table lists some 150,000 clones, about 80% of them singletons, with approximately 2% in the top ten. What was sequenced was PBMCs. Receptor source: a woman in her thirties or forties in good health and CMV-seronegative.

CDR3: CASSSPTALNEKLFF. CDR3 in DNA: TGTGCCAGCAGTAGCCCGACAGCGCTTAATGAAAAACTGTTTTTT. V gene TRBV28 combines with J gene TRBJ1-4; a possible D gene is TRBD1 (5 bases). Germline lookup yields CDR1 MDHEN and CDR2 SYDVKM. With 5 bases removed from V and 4 bases from J, the gap between germline ends came to 14 bases. The length of the CDR3 is 15 residues.

The chain joins TRBV14 to TRBJ2-1, with 12 bases fitting TRBD2. Per the germline V gene, CDR1 is SGHDN and CDR2 is FVKESK. The CDR3 is 15 amino acids. J was trimmed by 6 bases and V by 4 bases; bases with no gene match: 4. The CDR3 coding sequence is TGTGCCAGCAGCCCCCTAGCGGGAGGGTCCAATGAGCAGTTCTTC. This codes for CASSPLAGGSNEQFF.

The CDR3 sequence: CASSRPGLGGNEQFF. The CDR3 DNA reads TGCGCCAGCAGCCGCCCGGGACTAGGTGGTAATGAGCAGTTCTTC. The chain is built from TRBV4-1 and TRBJ2-1, with 8 bases identical to TRBD2. V lost 4 bases and J lost 7; bases outside the gene matches: 9. Germline-derived CDR1 and CDR2 are MGHRA and YSYEKL. The CDR3 contains 15 residues.

CDR3 loop: CASSLARQGGYTF. DNA of the CDR3: TGTGCCAGCAGCTTAGCCCGACAGGGGGGCTACACCTTC. The rearrangement links TRBV11-1 to TRBJ1-2, with 8 positions matching TRBD1. Per germline, CDR1 SGHAT and CDR2 FQDESV (reference sequence). Germline trimming cut 0 bases from V and 8 bases from J; bases unmatched to any gene: 2. The CDR3 runs to 13 residues.

The rearrangement uses TRBV9 and TRBJ2-7; D is unresolved. Per germline, CDR1 SGDLS and CDR2 YYNGEE. The V end lost 0 bases, the J end lost 1 base, and 5 bases lay between the germline ends. CDR3 length: 13 amino acids. The CDR3 DNA reads as TGTGCCAGCAGCGTAGCCCCTTCCTACGAGCAGTACTTC. It specifies CASSVAPSYEQYF.

This chain joins TRBV15 and TRBJ1-2; 8 bases match TRBD1. The germline CDR1 and CDR2 sequences are LNHNV and YYDKDF (reference sequence). V gave up 3 bases and J gave up 8 bases; unmatched junction bases: 2. CDR3 length equals 12 residues. The CDR3 loop reads CATSRDRDGYTF. CDR3 sequence (DNA): TGTGCCACCAGCAGGGACAGGGACGGCTACACCTTC.

The chain carries TRBV28 and TRBJ1-2, with D unclear. The germline V gene encodes CDR1 MDHEN and CDR2 SYDVKM. The CDR3 is made up of 14 amino acids. V shed 8 bases and J shed 2 bases, with 15 bases lying between them. The CDR3 region has the DNA TGTGCCAGCCTGGGCTACGAGACGAACTATGGCTACACCTTC. Translation: CASLGYETNYGYTF.

The chain employs TRBV5-8 and TRBJ2-1, with 8 bases fitting TRBD2. V lost 7 bases, J lost 4 bases, and 25 bases stayed unmatched. This CDR3 contains 20 residues. Per the germline V gene, CDR1 is SGHTS and CDR2 is YDEGEE. CDR3 DNA: TGTGCCAGCTTAAGAACCGGGACTAGGTTACCCCCGCTGAATTACAATGAGCAGTTCTTC. Translation gives CASLRTGTRLPPLNYNEQFF.

The chain couples TRBV15 to TRBJ2-7, with 10 bases matching TRBD1. The germline CDR1 and CDR2 sequences are LNHNV and YYDKDF (reference sequence). This CDR3 spans 14 amino acids. Trimming cost V 1 base and J 3 bases; bases outside gene matches: 0. CDR3: CATSRGTGGYEQYF. The DNA of the CDR3 is TGTGCCACCAGCAGAGGGACAGGGGGCTACGAGCAGTACTTC.

The chain is built from TRBV9 and TRBJ2-7; TRBD2 agrees at 8 bases. The germline V gene encodes CDR1 SGDLS and CDR2 YYNGEE. This CDR3 is 14 amino acids long. With V trimmed by 4 bases and J by 0 bases, 3 bases remained unmatched. The CDR3 nucleotides are TGTGCCAGCAGCATGAGCGGGAGCTCCTACGAGCAGTACTTC. Its protein is CASSMSGSSYEQYF. The full variable domain, completed using reference TRBV9 and TRBJ2-7, is DSGVTQTPKHLITATGQRVTLRCSPRSGDLSVYWYQQSLDQGLQFLIQYYNGEERAKGNILERFSAQQFPDLHSELNLSSLELGDSALYFCASSMSGSSYEQYFGPGTRLTVT.

This clone was recorded only once. The chain links TRBV5-1 to TRBJ1-5, with 10 bases that match TRBD1. Germline V gene lookup returns CDR1 SGHRS and CDR2 YFSETQ. J lost 4 bases, V lost 6 bases, and 7 bases had no gene match. The CDR3 contains 15 residues. The CDR3 here is CASTRRDRGNQPQHF. The CDR3 DNA follows: TGCGCCAGCACTCGGCGGGACAGGGGTAATCAGCCCCAGCATTTT.

The chain has TRBV19 and TRBJ1-2; D call uncertain. V lost 7 bases, J lost 0 bases, and 9 bases lay in between. Germline CDR1 and CDR2: LNHDA and SQIVND (reference sequence). This CDR3 comprises 13 residues. The CDR3 loop is CASKRLTNYGYTF. In DNA, the CDR3 is TGTGCCAGTAAGAGGCTGACTAACTATGGCTACACCTTC.

This chain joins TRBV4-1 and TRBJ2-7, with a tentative D call TRBD1 (5 bases). This CDR3 is built from 15 residues. Trimming cost V 1 base and J 0 bases, with 10 bases left between them. Germline CDR1 and CDR2: MGHRA and YSYEKL. The CDR3 DNA reads TGCGCCAGCAGCCAAGTCTCAGGGAACTCCTACGAGCAGTACTTC. Protein: CASSQVSGNSYEQYF.

J is TRBJ1-1 and V is TRBV5-4; 11 nucleotides line up with TRBD1. CDR3 length equals 16 residues. V gave up 3 bases and J gave up 4 bases; unmatched junction bases: 8. From germline, CDR1 is SGHNT and CDR2 YYREEE (reference sequence). The CDR3 region is CASSYRTGGRGTEAFF. In nucleotides, the CDR3 is TGTGCCAGCAGCTATCGGACAGGGGGCCGTGGCACTGAAGCTTTCTTT.

J is TRBJ1-2 and V is TRBV19; TRBD1 aligns across 7 bases. Trimming removed 4 bases from V and 3 bases from J; junction bases left unmatched: 2. The CDR3 loop spans 13 amino acids. Germline lookup yields CDR1 LNHDA and CDR2 SQIVND (reference sequence). In DNA form, the CDR3 reads TGTGCCAGTAGTAGGGACAGCTACTATGGCTACACCTTC. Its translation: CASSRDSYYGYTF.

This chain connects TRBV7-2 to TRBJ1-2; perhaps TRBD1 as D (5 bases). CDR3 length equals 13 residues. The germline gives CDR1 SGHTA, CDR2 FQGNSA. V was trimmed by 5 bases and J by 4 bases, leaving 11 bases between them. CDR3 residues: CASSASGGYGYTF. The CDR3 DNA reads as TGTGCCAGCAGCGCATCCGGGGGCTATGGCTACACCTTC. Full variable domain (remainder filled in from reference TRBV7-2 and TRBJ1-2): GAGVSQSPSNKVTEKGKDVELRCDPISGHTALYWYRQSLGQGLEFLIYFQGNSAPDKSGLPSDRFSAERTGGSVSTLTIQRTQQEDSAVYLCASSASGGYGYTFGSGTRLTVV.

This rearrangement joins TRBV5-6 to TRBJ2-1; D is perhaps TRBD2 (5 bases). V was shortened by 0 bases and J by 9 bases, with 13 bases between the two germline ends. The CDR3 runs to 14 residues. Per the germline V gene, CDR1 is SGHDT and CDR2 is YYEEEE. The CDR3 region has the DNA TGTGCCAGCAGCTTGGAACTAGTGATGAGTGAGCAGTTCTTC. Translated, it gives CASSLELVMSEQFF.

V usage is TRBV7-9 and J usage is TRBJ2-3, with D possibly being TRBD2 (5 bases). The V end was cut by 1 base, the J end by 2 bases, with 13 bases between. Germline CDR1 SEHNR, CDR2 FQNEAQ (reference sequence). This CDR3 is 16 amino acids long. The CDR3 bases are TGTGCCAGCAGCTTAGACCTAGCTGAACCCACAGATACGCAGTATTTT. As protein: CASSLDLAEPTDTQYF.

V gene TRBV27 combines with J gene TRBJ1-5; D is unclear. Per germline, CDR1 MNHEY and CDR2 SMNVEV (reference sequence). This CDR3 comprises 13 residues. V was shortened by 5 bases and J by 7 bases, with 12 bases between the two germline ends. The CDR3 sequence: CASSIEFPQPQHF. The CDR3 coding sequence is TGTGCCAGCAGTATCGAGTTTCCCCAGCCCCAGCATTTT.

V usage is TRBV18 and J usage is TRBJ1-1; TRBD1 might be the D (5 bases). CDR3 length: 15 residues. CDR1 is KGHSH and CDR2 is LQKENI in the germline V gene. Trimming shortened V by 4 bases and J by 4 bases, and 16 bases separated the two germline ends. The CDR3 here is CASSQRAGQGTEAFF. CDR3 bases: TGTGCCAGCTCACAGCGGGCAGGGCAAGGCACTGAAGCTTTCTTT. Based on the CDR3 plus reference TRBV18 and TRBJ1-1, the full variable domain is NAGVMQNPRHLVRRRGQEARLRCSPMKGHSHVYWYRQLPEEGLKFMVYLQKENIIDESGMPKERFSAEFPKEGPSILRIQQVVRGDSAAYFCASSQRAGQGTEAFFGQGTRLTVV.

This chain joins TRBV9 and TRBJ2-3, with 11 bases that match TRBD1. From germline, CDR1 is SGDLS and CDR2 YYNGEE. J gave up 2 bases and V 5 bases, and 4 bases lay outside the gene matches. The CDR3 runs 15 residues. The CDR3 coding sequence is TGTGCCAGCAGACGGACAGGGGGCCTCACAGATACGCAGTATTTT. Its protein is CASRRTGGLTDTQYF.

The V call is TRBV19, the J call TRBJ2-4; 11 bases are a match to TRBD2. V lost 1 base, J lost 7 bases, and 9 bases stayed unmatched. This CDR3 is built from 17 residues. Germline V lookup: CDR1 LNHDA, CDR2 SQIVND (reference sequence). As DNA, the CDR3 is TGTGCCAGTAGTATAGTAGCTAGCGGGAGGAACGGGAACATTCAGTACTTC. Residues: CASSIVASGRNGNIQYF.

This chain uses TRBV15 with TRBJ2-7; D call uncertain. The CDR3 length is 14 residues. V lost 1 base and J 6 bases, leaving 13 bases between the germline ends. Germline-derived CDR1 and CDR2 are LNHNV and YYDKDF (reference sequence). CDR3 loop: CATSRANAPGEQYF. DNA of the CDR3: TGTGCCACCAGCAGAGCCAACGCGCCGGGCGAGCAGTACTTC.

The J gene is TRBJ2-1, the V gene TRBV11-2; maybe TRBD2 (5 bases). The CDR3 consists of 16 residues. Trimming took off 5 bases at V and 0 bases at J, with 14 bases between the two ends. Germline lookup yields CDR1 SGHAT and CDR2 FQNNGV. CDR3 sequence: CASSPWVASSYNEQFF. CDR3 sequence (DNA): TGTGCCAGCAGCCCCTGGGTAGCGAGCTCCTACAATGAGCAGTTCTTC.

This clone occurred a few times. The chain joins TRBV5-8 to TRBJ2-5, with a tentative D call TRBD2 (6 bases). Germline V lookup: CDR1 SGHTS, CDR2 YDEGEE. Trimming took off 2 bases at V and 4 bases at J, with 15 bases between the two ends. This CDR3 is 15 amino acids long. The CDR3 DNA follows: TGTGCCAGCAGCTTTGGAGGGGCAGGCGGAGAGACCCAGTACTTC. This codes for CASSFGGAGGETQYF. Looking up the rest from reference TRBV5-8 and TRBJ2-5 gives the full variable domain: EAGVTQSPTHLIKTRGQQATLRCSPISGHTSVYWYQQALGLGLQFLLWYDEGEERNRGNFPPRFSGRQFPNYSSELNVNALELEDSALYLCASSFGGAGGETQYFGPGTRLLVL.

This chain uses TRBV5-1 with TRBJ2-2; D is unresolved. The CDR3 sequence is 15 residues long. The V and J ends lost 0 bases and 0 bases respectively, with 6 bases between them. Germline V gives CDR1 SGHRS, CDR2 YFSETQ. DNA of the CDR3: TGCGCCAGCAGCTTGGATCCGGCGAACACCGGGGAGCTGTTTTTT. Its translation: CASSLDPANTGELFF.

J is TRBJ2-5 and V is TRBV15; D is possibly TRBD2 (6 bases). Trimming pared 1 base from V and 5 bases from J, leaving 11 bases between. Germline V gene data show CDR1 as LNHNV and CDR2 as YYDKDF (reference sequence). The CDR3 runs to 14 residues. DNA of the CDR3: TGTGCCACCAGCAGAGTCTCTGGGGGGGAGACCCAGTACTTC. It codes for CATSRVSGGETQYF.

The rearrangement joins TRBV2 to TRBJ1-1; D is unresolved. In germline, CDR1 is SNHLY, CDR2 FYNNEI. V lost 6 bases and J 0 bases, leaving 14 bases between the germline ends. The CDR3 consists of 15 residues. CDR3 in DNA: TGTGCCAGCAGGGAGGAGAACTTAATGAACACTGAAGCTTTCTTT. It codes for CASREENLMNTEAFF.

This chain links TRBV14 with TRBJ2-7; tentatively, D is TRBD2 (6 bases). Germline CDR1 SGHDN, CDR2 FVKESK. CDR3 length: 17 amino acids. Trimming took off 1 base at V and 6 bases at J, with 22 bases between the two ends. The CDR3 protein is CASSQVGGVGGSFEQYF. The CDR3 bases are TGTGCCAGCAGCCAAGTCGGGGGTGTGGGCGGCTCTTTCGAGCAGTACTTC.

V usage is TRBV10-3 and J usage is TRBJ2-5, with D hard to call. Gene TRBJ2-7 matches the end of the DNA better, so the J call may be wrong. Germline CDR1 is ENHRY and CDR2 is SYGVKD. This CDR3 is built from 11 residues. This chain's CDR3 is CAISELHEQYF. The CDR3 DNA sequence: TGTGCCATCAGTGAGTTGCACGAGCAGTACTTC.